The source of this T cell receptor beta chain is a study of T cells in Graves' hyperthyroidism and ophthalmopathy. The CDR3 length is 15 residues. J gave up 1 base and V 2 bases, and 4 bases lay outside the gene matches. Germline lookup yields CDR1 SGDLS and CDR2 YYNGEE. Blood was sampled at initial diagnosis of hyperthyroidism, prior to onset of any ophthalmopathy symptoms. This clonotype was seen ten or more times. Antigen specificity is unknown. Researchers amplified the TCR beta CDR3 regions from RNA transcripts. HTBI primers were the set used in a first-round RT-PCR of the TCR CDR3. TCRdb recomputed calls from the multiplex PCR reads with MiXCR, one row per CDR3 protein. The sample comprises approximately 720,000 distinct CDR3 sequences, about 19% of which are singletons, and approximately 15% rests with the top ten. Study-level results: Blood shared most expanded thyroid clonotypes above 0.001. Stable hyperthyroidism and ophthalmopathy were separated using 13 V-J signatures.

Sequencing was carried out using blood. The receptor's source is a woman in her forties or fifties with Graves' hyperthyroidism that later progressed to Graves' ophthalmopathy. The chain combines TRBV9 with TRBJ2-7; 9 nucleotides line up with TRBD1. CDR3 protein: CASSVGTGPSYEQYF. DNA of the CDR3: TGTGCCAGCAGCGTTGGGACAGGGCCATCCTACGAGCAGTACTTC.